The present entry profiles one T cell receptor (beta chain) with its context. What it binds is not known. The assay was immunoSEQ multiplex PCR, and TCRdb's table has in-frame clones only and misses some. The sample has about 130,000 clones, 86% seen once. The record originates from a study of T cell responses to AZD1222 COVID-19 vaccine. Trimming left V 5 bases short and J 3 bases short, with 11 bases between. The germline V gene encodes CDR1 SGHRS and CDR2 YFSETQ. The CDR3 sequence is 13 residues long. Whole-study results and caveats: Spike-specific TCR breadth rose after two AZD1222 doses, and depth rose as well. Clonal diversity was possibly underestimated; the donors were predominantly white British and more often female. Repertoire sampling was restricted to post-peak T cell response timepoints.

This TCR came from an adult in good health. Specimen: peripheral blood, collected on day 0 of AZD1222 vaccination. The chain recombines TRBV5-1 with TRBJ2-5; D call uncertain. CDR3 nucleotides: TGCGCCAGCAGGGAAGTACCCAAAGAGACCCAGTACTTC. Translating it yields CASREVPKETQYF.